This TCR beta chain was obtained from a study of blood T cell repertoires in COVID-19. Study-level background: Specimens from acute and convalescent COVID-19 originated in the United States, Italy and Spain.

Some clones are missing from TCRdb's copy, which holds only in-frame ones; the method was immunoSEQ multiplex PCR. This sample has roughly 180,000 clones, with roughly 82% found just once. Participants were aged 18 to 89 years from 20 to 30 US areas. Cohort 3 recovery required two negative PCRs, clearance, or symptom resolution. V trimming: 6 bases; J trimming: 2 bases; junction bases outside the gene matches: 7. CDR3 length: 14 residues. Germline lookup yields CDR1 MNHEY and CDR2 SMNVEV (reference sequence). The chain employs TRBV27 and TRBJ2-7, with 7 bases that match TRBD1. This sequence was found in a woman aged 30 to 39 who had recovered from COVID-19. The sequencing input was PBMCs or T cells enriched from blood (not recorded which). CDR3 residues: CASRPQGFTYEQYF. The CDR3 DNA reads as TGTGCCAGCAGACCACAGGGGTTCACCTACGAGCAGTACTTC.